This T cell receptor (beta chain) was recovered during a study of identical twins. There are 17 residues in the CDR3. The germline gives CDR1 KGHDR, CDR2 SFDVKD. The V segment lost 6 bases and the J segment 2 bases; nucleotides outside the gene matches: 13. The table lists this clonotype with a few counts. Its antigen remains unknown. Via MiXCR, TCRdb re-called the 5' RACE reads, giving one row per CDR3 protein. The sample yields around 250,000 distinct CDR3 sequences, about 7.3% seen once. Broader study findings: Out-of-frame beta chain sequences displayed weaker excess sharing between twins. Whereas memory repertoires showed no such difference, abundant cord blood beta clonotypes carried fewer insertions. Out-of-frame TCR alpha sharing in monozygotic twins exceeded recombination model predictions.

These sequences were also reported in another study, on yellow fever vaccine responses in identical twins.

This TCR came from a woman aged 18-29 years in good health. The sample consisted of memory (CD45RO+) T cells sorted from blood. The chain joins TRBV24-1 to TRBJ2-5; 8 bases fit TRBD2. The chain's CDR3 is CATSRVEAGVGQETQYF. The CDR3 DNA follows: TGTGCCACCAGTAGGGTGGAAGCGGGAGTGGGGCAAGAGACCCAGTACTTC.